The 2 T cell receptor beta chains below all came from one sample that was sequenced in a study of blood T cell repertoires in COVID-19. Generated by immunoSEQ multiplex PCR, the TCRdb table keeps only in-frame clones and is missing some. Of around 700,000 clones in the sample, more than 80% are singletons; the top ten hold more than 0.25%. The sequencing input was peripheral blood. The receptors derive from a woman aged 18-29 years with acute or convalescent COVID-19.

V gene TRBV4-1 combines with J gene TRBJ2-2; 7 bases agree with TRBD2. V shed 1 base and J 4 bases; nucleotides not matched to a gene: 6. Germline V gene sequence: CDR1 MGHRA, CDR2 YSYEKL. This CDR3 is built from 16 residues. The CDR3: CASSQGLAWGTGELFF. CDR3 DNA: TGCGCCAGCAGCCAAGGACTAGCTTGGGGCACCGGGGAGCTGTTTTTT.

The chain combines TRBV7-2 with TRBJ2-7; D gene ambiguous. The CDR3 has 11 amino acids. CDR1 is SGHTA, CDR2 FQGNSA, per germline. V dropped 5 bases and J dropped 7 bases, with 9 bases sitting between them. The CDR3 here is CASSARWEQYF. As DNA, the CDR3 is TGTGCCAGCAGCGCTAGGTGGGAGCAGTACTTC.